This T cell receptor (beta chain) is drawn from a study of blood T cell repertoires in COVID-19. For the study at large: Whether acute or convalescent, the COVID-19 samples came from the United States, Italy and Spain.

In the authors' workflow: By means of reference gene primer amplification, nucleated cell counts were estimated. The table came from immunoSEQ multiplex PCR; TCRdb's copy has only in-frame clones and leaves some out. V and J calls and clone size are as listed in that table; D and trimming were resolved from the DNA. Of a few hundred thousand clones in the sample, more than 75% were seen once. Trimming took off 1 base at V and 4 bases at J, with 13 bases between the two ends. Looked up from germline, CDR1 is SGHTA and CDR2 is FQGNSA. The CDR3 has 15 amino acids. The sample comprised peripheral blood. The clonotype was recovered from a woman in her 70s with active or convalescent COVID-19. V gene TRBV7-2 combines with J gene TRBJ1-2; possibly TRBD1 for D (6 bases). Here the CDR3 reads CASSLGSQGLYGYTF. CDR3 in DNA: TGTGCCAGCAGCTTAGGTAGTCAGGGGCTCTATGGCTACACCTTC.